These 5 T cell receptor beta chains came from one sample sequenced in a study of T-cell reconstitution after alpha-beta-depleted transplantation in children. Library preparation (for TCRbeta) was performed with unique molecular identifiers. TCRdb ran MiXCR on the PCR reads and lists one entry per CDR3 protein. The sample consists of 500,000 to 600,000 distinct CDR3 sequences, approximately 30% of them appearing once. The specimen was PBMCs from the stem cell graft donor, collected from the stem cell graft. All receptors come from a human donor who donated a stem cell graft to a child with aplastic anemia.

The chain carries TRBV20-1 and TRBJ1-1, with D possibly TRBD1 on 6 matching bases. This CDR3 comprises 13 residues. The germline CDR1 and CDR2 sequences are DFQATT and SNEGSKA (reference sequence). V lost 6 bases to trimming and J lost 5 bases, with 16 bases between them. This CDR3 reads CSADQGLGTEAFF. The CDR3 nucleotides read TGCAGTGCGGACCAGGGGTTGGGGACTGAAGCTTTCTTT.

The chain uses TRBV11-1 and TRBJ2-1; 7 bases are a match to TRBD1. Germline assignment: CDR1 SGHAT and CDR2 FQDESV (reference sequence). The trim removed 5 bases at V and 3 bases at J, leaving 19 bases unmatched. This CDR3 has 19 residues. CDR3 sequence: CASSPKTGYMSLYYNEQFF. In DNA form, the CDR3 reads TGTGCCAGCAGCCCGAAGACAGGGTATATGTCTTTGTACTACAATGAGCAGTTCTTC.

This clonotype was recorded a few times. CDR3 in DNA: TGTGCCAGCAGGAACGGACACCCCGCTGAAGCTTTCTTT. Translating gives CASRNGHPAEAFF. V and J are TRBV28 and TRBJ1-1, with a possible D match to TRBD1 (5 bases). The CDR3 covers 13 residues. Deletions cut 6 bases from V and 6 bases from J, with 14 bases between. The germline CDR1 and CDR2 sequences are MDHEN and SYDVKM.

The chain is built from TRBV10-3 and TRBJ2-1; D is ambiguous. The V end was cut by 6 bases, the J end by 2 bases, with 5 bases between. Germline assignment: CDR1 ENHRY and CDR2 SYGVKD. The CDR3 is 12 residues long. CDR3 DNA sequence: TGTGCCATCAGGGGGACCTACAATGAGCAGTTCTTC. Protein sequence: CAIRGTYNEQFF.

The chain couples TRBV29-1 to TRBJ2-3; 13 nucleotides align to TRBD2. CDR1 is SQVTM, CDR2 ANQGSEA, per germline. This CDR3 spans 14 amino acids. V was pared by 6 bases and J by 4 bases, with 4 bases of the junction left unmatched. The CDR3 DNA reads TGCAGCGTAAAACTAGCGGGAGGGGCAGATACGCAGTATTTT. It codes for CSVKLAGGADTQYF.